Following are 12 T cell receptor beta chains from one sample sequenced in a study of T cells in women clearing cervical HPV infection. Only in-frame clones appear in the TCRdb table, and some are missing; sequencing was by immunoSEQ multiplex PCR. In total, the table holds 30,000 to 40,000 clones. The sample consisted of blood buffy coat. Every receptor here comes from a woman aged 18-69 years with a cervical HPV16 infection that either progressed to CIN3+ or cleared (not recorded which).

Turning to this clone: The read ends 3 residues shy of where the CDR3 ends; the end is completed using the germline J gene. The chain combines TRBV5-1 with TRBJ2-3, with 9 bases lining up with TRBD1. The CDR3 length is 14 residues. CDR1 is SGHRS, CDR2 YFSETQ, per germline. Germline trimming cut 4 bases from V and 5 bases from J; bases unmatched to any gene: 5. This CDR3 is CASSQGQGLDTQYF. The sequenced CDR3 bases are TGCGCCAGCAGCCAGGGACAGGGATTAGATACG.

Comments on this clone: The missing CDR3 end, 3 residues past where the read stops, is filled in from the germline J gene. The chain is built from TRBV10-2 and TRBJ2-5; TRBD2 matches 10 bases. Germline lookup yields CDR1 WSHSY and CDR2 SAAADI. The J segment lost 2 bases and the V segment lost 0 bases, leaving 3 bases of the junction unmatched. The CDR3 consists of 16 residues. CDR3 in amino acids: CASSESLAGVQETQYF. Incomplete CDR3 DNA: TGCGCCAGCAGTGAGTCCCTAGCGGGAGTTCAAGAGACC.

Details on this clone: The CDR3 extends 3 residues past the end of the read, so its final part is completed from the germline J gene. The rearrangement joins TRBV7-7 to TRBJ1-2; D might be TRBD1 (5 bases). CDR3 length equals 14 residues. Per germline, CDR1 SSHAT and CDR2 FNYEAQ (reference sequence). CDR3 amino acids: CASSFGGEDNDYTF. The sequenced part of the CDR3 DNA is TGTGCCAGCAGTTTCGGAGGTGAGGACAATGAC.

Turning to this clone: The sequence runs out 3 residues before the end of the CDR3; the remainder is reconstructed from the germline J gene. The rearrangement joins TRBV19 to TRBJ2-3, with TRBD2 matching 7 bases. CDR1 and CDR2 (germline): LNHDA, SQIVND (reference sequence). CDR3 length: 15 amino acids. The CDR3 loop is CANTHSRESVETQYF. The sequenced part of the CDR3 DNA is TGTGCCAATACCCACTCGCGGGAGTCGGTAGAGACG.

On this clone itself: The read halts 3 residues ahead of the CDR3 end, with the missing end drawn from the germline J gene. V is TRBV7-6 and J is TRBJ2-1, with 7 bases lining up with TRBD2. Per the germline V gene, CDR1 is SGHVS and CDR2 is FNYEAQ. The CDR3 has 13 residues. J lost 8 bases, V lost 4 bases, and 5 bases had no gene match. The part of the CDR3 DNA that was read is TGTGCCAGCAGCTCAACGGGGGGATATGAG. It codes for CASSSTGGYE. The CDR3 in full is CASSSTGGYEQFF.

With regard to this clone: From the germline J gene comes the end of the CDR3, since the read stops 3 residues before it. V gene TRBV10-3 combines with J gene TRBJ1-2, with 9 bases lining up with TRBD1. The germline V gene has CDR1 ENHRY and CDR2 SYGVKD. V gave up 4 bases and J gave up 6 bases; unmatched junction bases: 0. The CDR3 contains 12 residues. The DNA read from the CDR3 is TGTGCCATCAGTGGGACAGGGGATGGC. Protein: CAISGTGDG. The whole CDR3 region reads CAISGTGDGYTF.

Concerning this clone itself: Sequencing ends 3 residues short of the CDR3 end; the germline J gene provides the rest. This rearrangement joins TRBV12-3 or TRBV12-4 to TRBJ2-1, with 12 bases identical to TRBD2. This CDR3 comprises 18 residues. Germline trimming cut 1 base from V and 2 bases from J; bases unmatched to any gene: 6. The sequenced part of the CDR3 DNA is TGTGCCAGCAGTTTAGGTTCCCTAGCGGGAGGGGCCTACAATGAG. This sequence encodes CASSLGSLAGGAYNE. The entire CDR3 sequence reads CASSLGSLAGGAYNEQFF.

On this clone itself: The CDR3 is cut off 3 residues early in the read; its end comes from the germline J gene. The chain employs TRBV5-1 and TRBJ2-7; D not resolved. Per the germline V gene, CDR1 is SGHRS and CDR2 is YFSETQ. V was shortened by 1 base and J by 0 bases, with 8 bases between the two germline ends. The CDR3 length is 14 residues. This CDR3 reads CASSLSGVSYEQYF. Incomplete CDR3 DNA: TGCGCCAGCAGCTTGTCGGGTGTCTCCTACGAG.

To note about this clone: Read sequence stops 3 residues before the CDR3 end, and the germline J gene provides the missing end. V is TRBV2 and J is TRBJ1-3, with D possibly matching TRBD1 (5 bases). Germline loops: CDR1 SNHLY, CDR2 FYNNEI. V gave up 5 bases and J gave up 0 bases, with 11 bases separating them. The CDR3 contains 15 residues. The DNA read from the CDR3 is TGTGCCAGCAGTAGGGGCCGAAGCTCTGGAAACACC. Protein sequence: CASSRGRSSGNT. The full CDR3 is CASSRGRSSGNTIYF.

A word on this clone: The observed sequence ends 3 residues before the CDR3 terminus, with the missing tail filled in from the germline J gene. V gene TRBV7-6 combines with J gene TRBJ2-3; no definite D call. Trimming cost V 5 bases and J 2 bases, with 5 bases left between them. CDR1 SGHVS and CDR2 FNYEAQ come from the germline V gene. The CDR3 has 12 amino acids. The CDR3 sequence is CASSVFTDTQYF. The DNA read from the CDR3 is TGTGCCAGCAGCGTCTTCACAGATACG.

A note on this clone: The read comes to an end 3 residues before the CDR3 does, leaving the germline J gene to fill in the end. This chain joins TRBV4-1 and TRBJ2-7; 7 nucleotides line up with TRBD2. Germline V gene sequence: CDR1 MGHRA, CDR2 YSYEKL. The CDR3 extends over 15 amino acids. Unmatched junction bases numbered 6, after V lost 1 base and J lost 3 bases. The CDR3 bases that were read are TGCGCCAGCAGCCAAGGCGGGAGTCCGAACTACGAG. Its translation is CASSQGGSPNYE. The CDR3 reads in full as CASSQGGSPNYEQYF.

The CDR3 is CASSERGSSGYTEAFF. Partial CDR3 DNA: TGTGCCAGCAGTGAACGGGGGTCGTCCGGGTACACTGAA. This rearrangement joins TRBV2 to TRBJ1-1, with D tentatively TRBD1 (5 bases). Read data end 3 residues before the CDR3 end; the end is taken from the germline J gene. The V end lost 2 bases, the J end lost 3 bases, and 16 bases lay between the germline ends. This CDR3 comprises 16 residues. The germline V gene encodes CDR1 SNHLY and CDR2 FYNNEI.